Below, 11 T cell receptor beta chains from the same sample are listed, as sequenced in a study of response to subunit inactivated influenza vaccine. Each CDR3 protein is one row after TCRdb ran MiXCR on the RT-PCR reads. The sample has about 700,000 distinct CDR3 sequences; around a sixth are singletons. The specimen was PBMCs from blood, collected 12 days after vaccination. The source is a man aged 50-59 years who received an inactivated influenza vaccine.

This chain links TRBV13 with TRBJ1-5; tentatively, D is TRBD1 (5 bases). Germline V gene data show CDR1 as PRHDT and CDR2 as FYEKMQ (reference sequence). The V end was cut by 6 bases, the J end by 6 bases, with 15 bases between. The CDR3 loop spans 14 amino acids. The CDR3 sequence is CASSSGSLSQPQHF. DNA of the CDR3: TGTGCCAGCAGTTCAGGGAGTTTGAGTCAGCCCCAGCATTTT.

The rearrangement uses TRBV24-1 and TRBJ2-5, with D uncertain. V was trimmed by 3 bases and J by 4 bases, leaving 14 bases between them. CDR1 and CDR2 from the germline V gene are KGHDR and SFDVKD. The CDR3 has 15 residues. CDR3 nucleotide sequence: TGTGCCACCAGTGATCCGGGCCGTGTAGTAGAGACCCAGTACTTC. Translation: CATSDPGRVVETQYF.

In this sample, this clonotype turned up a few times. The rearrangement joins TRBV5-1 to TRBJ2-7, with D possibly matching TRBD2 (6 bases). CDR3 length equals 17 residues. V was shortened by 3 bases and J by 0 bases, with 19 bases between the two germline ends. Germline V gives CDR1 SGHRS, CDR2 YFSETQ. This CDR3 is CASSSTPRDPASYEQYF. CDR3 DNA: TGCGCCAGCAGCTCGACCCCGCGGGACCCAGCCTCCTACGAGCAGTACTTC. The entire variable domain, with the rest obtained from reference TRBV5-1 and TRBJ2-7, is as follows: KAGVTQTPRYLIKTRGQQVTLSCSPISGHRSVSWYQQTPGQGLQFLFEYFSETQRNKGNFPGRFSGRQFSNSRSEMNVSTLELGDSALYLCASSSTPRDPASYEQYFGPGTRLTVT.

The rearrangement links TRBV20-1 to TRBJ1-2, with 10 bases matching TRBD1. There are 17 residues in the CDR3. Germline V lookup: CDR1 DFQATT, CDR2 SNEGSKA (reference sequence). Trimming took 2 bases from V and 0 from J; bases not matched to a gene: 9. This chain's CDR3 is CSARSGQGVLANYGYTF. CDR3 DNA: TGCAGTGCTAGATCAGGACAGGGGGTACTAGCTAACTATGGCTACACCTTC.

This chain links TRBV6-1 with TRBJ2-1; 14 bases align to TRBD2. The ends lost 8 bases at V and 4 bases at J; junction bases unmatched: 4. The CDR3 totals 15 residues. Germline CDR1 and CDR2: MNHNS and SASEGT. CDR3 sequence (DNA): TGTGCCAGCGGACTAGCGGGAGGCCTATACAATGAGCAGTTCTTC. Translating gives CASGLAGGLYNEQFF.

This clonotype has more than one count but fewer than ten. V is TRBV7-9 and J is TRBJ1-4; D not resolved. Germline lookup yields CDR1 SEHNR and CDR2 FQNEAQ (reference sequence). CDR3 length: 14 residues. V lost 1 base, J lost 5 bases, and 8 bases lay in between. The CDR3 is CASSLGVGNEKLFF. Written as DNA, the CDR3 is TGTGCCAGCAGCTTAGGGGTCGGCAATGAAAAACTGTTTTTT. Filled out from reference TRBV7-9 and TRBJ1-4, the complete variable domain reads DTGVSQNPRHKITKRGQNVTFRCDPISEHNRLYWYRQTLGQGPEFLTYFQNEAQLEKSRLLSDRFSAERPKGSFSTLEIQRTEQGDSAMYLCASSLGVGNEKLFFGSGTQLSVL.

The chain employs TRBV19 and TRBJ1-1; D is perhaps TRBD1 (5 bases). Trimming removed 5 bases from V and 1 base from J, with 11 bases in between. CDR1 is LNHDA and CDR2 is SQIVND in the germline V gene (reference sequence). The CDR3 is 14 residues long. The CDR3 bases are TGTGCCAGTAGTGGACGACAGAAGAACACTGAAGCTTTCTTT. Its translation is CASSGRQKNTEAFF. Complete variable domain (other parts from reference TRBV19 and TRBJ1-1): DGGITQSPKYLFRKEGQNVTLSCEQNLNHDAMYWYRQDPGQGLRLIYYSQIVNDFQKGDIAEGYSVSREKKESFPLTVTSAQKNPTAFYLCASSGRQKNTEAFFGQGTRLTVV.

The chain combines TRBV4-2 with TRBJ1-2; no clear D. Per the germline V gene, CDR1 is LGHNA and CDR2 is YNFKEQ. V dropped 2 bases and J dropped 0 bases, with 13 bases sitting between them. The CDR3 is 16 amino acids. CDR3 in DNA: TGTGCCAGCAGCCAATCCGGCGTCCTAGCTAACTATGGCTACACCTTC. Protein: CASSQSGVLANYGYTF.

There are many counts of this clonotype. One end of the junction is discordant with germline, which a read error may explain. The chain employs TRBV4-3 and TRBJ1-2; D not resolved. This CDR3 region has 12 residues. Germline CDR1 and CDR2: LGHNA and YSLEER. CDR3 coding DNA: TGTGCCAGCAGCCAAGATAACTATGGCTACACCTTC. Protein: CASSQDNYGYTF.

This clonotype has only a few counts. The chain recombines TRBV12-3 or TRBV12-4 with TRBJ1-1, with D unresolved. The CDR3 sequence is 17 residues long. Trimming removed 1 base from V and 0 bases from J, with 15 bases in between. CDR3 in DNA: TGTGCCAGCAGTTTAGGAAAGACCGGAACGGTGAACACTGAAGCTTTCTTT. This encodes CASSLGKTGTVNTEAFF.

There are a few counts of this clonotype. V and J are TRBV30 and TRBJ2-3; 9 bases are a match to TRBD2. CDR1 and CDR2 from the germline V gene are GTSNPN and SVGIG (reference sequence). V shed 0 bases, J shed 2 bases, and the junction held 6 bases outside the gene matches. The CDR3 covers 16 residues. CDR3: CAWSVGSGGHTDTQYF. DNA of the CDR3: TGTGCCTGGAGTGTTGGTAGCGGGGGACACACAGATACGCAGTATTTT.